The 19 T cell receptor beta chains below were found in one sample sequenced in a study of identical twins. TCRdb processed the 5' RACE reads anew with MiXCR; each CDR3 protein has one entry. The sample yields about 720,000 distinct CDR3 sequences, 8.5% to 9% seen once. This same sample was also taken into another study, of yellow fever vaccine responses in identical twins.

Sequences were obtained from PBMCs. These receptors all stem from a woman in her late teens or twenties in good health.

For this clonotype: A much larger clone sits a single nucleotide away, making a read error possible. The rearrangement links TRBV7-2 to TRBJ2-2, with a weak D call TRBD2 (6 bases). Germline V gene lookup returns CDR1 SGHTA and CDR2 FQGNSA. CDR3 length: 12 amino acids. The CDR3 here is CASSLNAGGLFF. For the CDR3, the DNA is TGTGCCAGCAGCTTGAATGCCGGGGGGCTGTTTTTT.

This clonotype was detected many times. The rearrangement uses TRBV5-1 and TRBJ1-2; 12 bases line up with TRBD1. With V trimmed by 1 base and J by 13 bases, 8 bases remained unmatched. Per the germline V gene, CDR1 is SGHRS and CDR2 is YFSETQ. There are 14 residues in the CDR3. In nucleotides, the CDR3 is TGCGCCAGCAGCTTGACGGGACAGGGGGCGTTAAGCACCTTC. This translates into CASSLTGQGALSTF. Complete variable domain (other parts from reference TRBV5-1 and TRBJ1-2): KAGVTQTPRYLIKTRGQQVTLSCSPISGHRSVSWYQQTPGQGLQFLFEYFSETQRNKGNFPGRFSGRQFSNSRSEMNVSTLELGDSALYLCASSLTGQGALSTFGSGTRLTVV.

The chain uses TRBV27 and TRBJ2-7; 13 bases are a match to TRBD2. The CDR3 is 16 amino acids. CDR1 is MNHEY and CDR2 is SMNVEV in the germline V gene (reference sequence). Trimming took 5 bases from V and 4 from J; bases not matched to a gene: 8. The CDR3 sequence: CASSPSRTSGSYEQYF. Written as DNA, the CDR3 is TGTGCCAGCAGTCCCTCTAGGACTAGCGGGAGTTACGAGCAGTACTTC.

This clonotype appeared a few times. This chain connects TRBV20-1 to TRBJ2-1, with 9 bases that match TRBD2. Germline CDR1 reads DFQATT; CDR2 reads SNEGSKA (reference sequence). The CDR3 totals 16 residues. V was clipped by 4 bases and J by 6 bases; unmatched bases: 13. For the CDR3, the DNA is TGCAGTGCTAACCCCATATTAGCGGGAGAATTCAATGAGCAGTTCTTC. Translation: CSANPILAGEFNEQFF.

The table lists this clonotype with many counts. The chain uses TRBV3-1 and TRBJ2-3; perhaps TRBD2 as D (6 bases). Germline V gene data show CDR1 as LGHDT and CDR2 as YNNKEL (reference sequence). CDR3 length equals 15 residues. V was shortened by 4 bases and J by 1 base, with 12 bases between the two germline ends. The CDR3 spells CASSPRGRGTDTQYF. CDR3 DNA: TGTGCCAGCAGCCCCCGGGGGAGAGGCACAGATACGCAGTATTTT.

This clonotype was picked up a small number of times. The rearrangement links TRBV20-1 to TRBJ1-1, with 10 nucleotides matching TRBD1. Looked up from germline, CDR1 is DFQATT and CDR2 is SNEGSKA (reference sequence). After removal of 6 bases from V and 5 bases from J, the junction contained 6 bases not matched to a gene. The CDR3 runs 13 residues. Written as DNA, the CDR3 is TGCAGTGCCCGGACAGGGGGGAGGACTGAAGCTTTCTTT. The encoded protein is CSARTGGRTEAFF.

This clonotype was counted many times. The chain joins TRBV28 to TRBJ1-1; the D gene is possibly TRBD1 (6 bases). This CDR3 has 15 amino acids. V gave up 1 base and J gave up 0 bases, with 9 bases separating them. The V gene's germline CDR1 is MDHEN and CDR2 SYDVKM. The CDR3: CASSLLGGLNTEAFF. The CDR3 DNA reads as TGTGCCAGCAGTTTATTAGGGGGGCTGAACACTGAAGCTTTCTTT.

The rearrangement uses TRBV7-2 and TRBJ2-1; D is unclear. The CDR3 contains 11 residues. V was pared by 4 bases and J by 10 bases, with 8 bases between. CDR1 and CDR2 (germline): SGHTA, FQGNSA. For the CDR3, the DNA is TGTGCCAGCAGCTGGGTGGGCGAGCAGTTCTTC. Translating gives CASSWVGEQFF.

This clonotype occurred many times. CDR3 in DNA: TGTGCCAGCAGTTACTATAAGCCCGGGGAGCTGTTTTTT. Translating it yields CASSYYKPGELFF. V and J are TRBV6-5 and TRBJ2-2, with unresolved D. Per germline, CDR1 MNHEY and CDR2 SVGAGI. V was trimmed by 1 base and J by 6 bases, leaving 6 bases between them. CDR3 size: 13 residues.

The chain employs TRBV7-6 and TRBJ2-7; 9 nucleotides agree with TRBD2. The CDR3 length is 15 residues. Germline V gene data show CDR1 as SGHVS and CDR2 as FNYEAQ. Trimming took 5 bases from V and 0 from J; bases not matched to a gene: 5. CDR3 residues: CASSAPSGASYEQYF. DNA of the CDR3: TGTGCCAGCAGCGCCCCTAGCGGGGCCTCCTACGAGCAGTACTTC.

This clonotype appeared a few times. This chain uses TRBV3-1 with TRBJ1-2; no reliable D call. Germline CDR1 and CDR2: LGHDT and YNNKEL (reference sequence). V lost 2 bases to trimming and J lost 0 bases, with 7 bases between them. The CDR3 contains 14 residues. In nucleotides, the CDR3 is TGTGCCAGCAGCCAATCCAGGACTAACTATGGCTACACCTTC. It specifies CASSQSRTNYGYTF.

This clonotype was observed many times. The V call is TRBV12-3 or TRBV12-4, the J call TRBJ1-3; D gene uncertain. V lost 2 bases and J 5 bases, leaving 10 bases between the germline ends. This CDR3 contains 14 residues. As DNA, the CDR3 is TGTGCCAGCAGTTTACTTGGATCCAGAAACACCATATATTTT. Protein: CASSLLGSRNTIYF.

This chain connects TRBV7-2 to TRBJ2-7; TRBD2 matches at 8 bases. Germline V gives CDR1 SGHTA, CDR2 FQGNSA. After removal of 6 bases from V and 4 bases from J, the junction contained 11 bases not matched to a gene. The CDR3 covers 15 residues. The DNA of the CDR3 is TGTGCCAGCAGTGCCGTGGGGAGCGGGAGATACGAGCAGTACTTC. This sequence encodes CASSAVGSGRYEQYF. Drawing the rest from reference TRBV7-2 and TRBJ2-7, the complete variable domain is GAGVSQSPSNKVTEKGKDVELRCDPISGHTALYWYRQSLGQGLEFLIYFQGNSAPDKSGLPSDRFSAERTGGSVSTLTIQRTQQEDSAVYLCASSAVGSGRYEQYFGPGTRLTVT.

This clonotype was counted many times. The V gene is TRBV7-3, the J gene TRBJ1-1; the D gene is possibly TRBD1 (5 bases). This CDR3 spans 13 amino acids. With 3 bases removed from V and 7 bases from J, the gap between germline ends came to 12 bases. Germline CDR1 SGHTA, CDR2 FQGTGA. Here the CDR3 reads CASSLGGRGEAFF. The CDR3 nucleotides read TGTGCCAGCAGCTTGGGGGGTCGGGGTGAAGCTTTCTTT. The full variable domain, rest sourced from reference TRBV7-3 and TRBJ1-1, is GAGVSQTPSNKVTEKGKYVELRCDPISGHTALYWYRQSLGQGPEFLIYFQGTGAADDSGLPNDRFFAVRPEGSVSTLKIQRTERGDSAVYLCASSLGGRGEAFFGQGTRLTVV.

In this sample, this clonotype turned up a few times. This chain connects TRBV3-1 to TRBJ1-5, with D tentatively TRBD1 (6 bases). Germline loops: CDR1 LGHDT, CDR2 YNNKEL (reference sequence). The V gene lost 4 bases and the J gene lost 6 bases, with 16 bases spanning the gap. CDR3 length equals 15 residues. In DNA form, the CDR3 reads TGTGCCAGCAGCCTCGCCTGGGGGGCAGGTCAGCCCCAGCATTTT. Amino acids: CASSLAWGAGQPQHF.

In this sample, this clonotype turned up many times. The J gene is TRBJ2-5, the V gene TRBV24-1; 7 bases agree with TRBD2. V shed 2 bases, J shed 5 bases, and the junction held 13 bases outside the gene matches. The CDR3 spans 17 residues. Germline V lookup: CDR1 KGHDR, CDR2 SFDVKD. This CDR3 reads CATSDWGGGKDRETQYF. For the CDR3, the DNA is TGTGCCACCAGTGATTGGGGGGGAGGAAAAGATCGGGAGACCCAGTACTTC.

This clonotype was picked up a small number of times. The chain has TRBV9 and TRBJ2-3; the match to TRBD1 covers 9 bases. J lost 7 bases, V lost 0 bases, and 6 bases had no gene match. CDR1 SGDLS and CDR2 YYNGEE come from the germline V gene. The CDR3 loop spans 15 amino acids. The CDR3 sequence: CASSVDGTGSNTQYF. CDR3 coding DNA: TGTGCCAGCAGCGTAGACGGGACAGGGTCAAATACGCAGTATTTT.

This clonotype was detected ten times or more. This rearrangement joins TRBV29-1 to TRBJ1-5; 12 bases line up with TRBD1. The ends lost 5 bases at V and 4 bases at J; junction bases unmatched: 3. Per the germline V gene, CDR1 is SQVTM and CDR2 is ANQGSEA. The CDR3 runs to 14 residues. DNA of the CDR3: TGCAGCGTTTGGGACAGGGGGCTTAATCAGCCCCAGCATTTT. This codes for CSVWDRGLNQPQHF.

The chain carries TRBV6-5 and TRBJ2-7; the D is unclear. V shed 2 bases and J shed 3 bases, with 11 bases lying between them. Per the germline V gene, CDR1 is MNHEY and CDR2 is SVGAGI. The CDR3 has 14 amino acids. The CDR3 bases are TGTGCCAGCAGTTACCATGAGATAAACTACGAGCAGTACTTC. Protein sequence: CASSYHEINYEQYF.